The 19 T cell receptor beta chains in this list originate from one sample, sequenced in a study of OX40 agonist ivuxolimab in advanced cancers. Data came from immunoSEQ multiplex PCR; TCRdb stores just in-frame clones and leaves some out. This sample has roughly 100,000 clones, with 90% found just once. Sequenced material: CD4+ or CD8+ T cells sorted from blood, taken in a trial of the OX40 agonist ivuxolimab. Every receptor here comes from an adult with an advanced solid tumor such as melanoma, head and neck, liver or kidney cancer.

Only one count was recorded for this clone. CDR3 sequence reads: CASSLELLSSYNEQFF. The CDR3 DNA sequence: TGTGCCAGCAGCTTAGAACTCCTTAGCTCCTACAATGAGCAGTTCTTC. J is TRBJ2-1 and V is TRBV7-2; D is unclear. There are 16 residues in the CDR3. Germline loops: CDR1 SGHTA, CDR2 FQGNSA. V lost 1 base and J lost 0, with 10 bases in between.

This chain uses TRBV7-8 with TRBJ2-7; TRBD1 agrees at 8 bases. The CDR3 has 15 amino acids. Germline loops: CDR1 SGHVS, CDR2 FQNEAQ. V was clipped by 3 bases and J by 2 bases; unmatched bases: 6. The CDR3, as DNA: TGTGCCAGCAGCTTCGTGACAGGGGTCACCTACGAGCAGTACTTC. Translated: CASSFVTGVTYEQYF.

This chain connects TRBV5-1 to TRBJ1-6; D uncertain. The germline V gene has CDR1 SGHRS and CDR2 YFSETQ. The germline V and J ends were trimmed by 1 base and 7 bases, with 15 bases remaining between them. The CDR3 loop spans 16 amino acids. The CDR3 sequence is CASSLWSTQANSPLHF. CDR3 bases: TGCGCCAGCAGCTTGTGGTCGACGCAAGCCAATTCACCCCTCCACTTT.

The chain couples TRBV19 to TRBJ2-1; TRBD2 aligns across 7 bases. The CDR3 length is 13 residues. Per the germline V gene, CDR1 is LNHDA and CDR2 is SQIVND (reference sequence). V gave up 5 bases and J gave up 6 bases; unmatched junction bases: 4. The CDR3 sequence is CASSFTSANEQFF. The CDR3 region has the DNA TGTGCCAGTAGTTTCACTAGCGCCAATGAGCAGTTCTTC. Together with reference TRBV19 and TRBJ2-1, the CDR3 gives the full variable domain: DGGITQSPKYLFRKEGQNVTLSCEQNLNHDAMYWYRQDPGQGLRLIYYSQIVNDFQKGDIAEGYSVSREKKESFPLTVTSAQKNPTAFYLCASSFTSANEQFFGPGTRLTVL.

With regard to this clone: The sample holds other DNA sequences that translate to the same CDR3. The chain joins TRBV28 to TRBJ1-4; 7 nucleotides agree with TRBD1. The junction had 6 bases not matched to a gene; V was cut back by 6 bases and J by 5 bases. Germline loops: CDR1 MDHEN, CDR2 SYDVKM. The CDR3 has 14 amino acids. The CDR3 nucleotides read TGTGCCAGCAGACCGGGACAGTCCAATGAAAAACTGTTTTTT. Amino acid sequence: CASRPGQSNEKLFF.

V is TRBV7-2 and J is TRBJ1-2, with a possible D match to TRBD1 (6 bases). Germline values: CDR1 SGHTA, CDR2 FQGNSA. This CDR3 region has 16 residues. Trimming pared 2 bases from V and 8 bases from J, leaving 21 bases between. The CDR3 DNA reads as TGTGCCAGCAGCTTAAATAGGAGGGGGAGACCGGGGGGCTACACCTTC. Its protein is CASSLNRRGRPGGYTF.

The chain carries TRBV5-6 and TRBJ1-4; D gene ambiguous. The CDR3 is made up of 13 amino acids. CDR1 SGHDT and CDR2 YYEEEE come from the germline V gene. The ends were cut back, 4 bases at V and 7 bases at J, with 11 bases in the middle. The DNA of the CDR3 is TGTGCCAGCAGCCCTACGGGGTCTGAAAAACTGTTTTTT. As protein: CASSPTGSEKLFF.

V gene TRBV28 combines with J gene TRBJ2-4; 8 positions agree with TRBD1. Germline-derived CDR1 and CDR2 are MDHEN and SYDVKM. The CDR3 sequence is 15 residues long. The trim removed 2 bases at V and 8 bases at J, leaving 8 bases unmatched. DNA for the CDR3: TGTGCCAGCAGTTTAGATCAGGGGGCGCGAGACATTCAGTACTTC. Translation: CASSLDQGARDIQYF.

The chain is built from TRBV27 and TRBJ2-1; D ambiguous. Germline V CDR1 and CDR2: MNHEY, SMNVEV (reference sequence). The CDR3 sequence is 15 residues long. Trimming took 5 bases from V and 0 from J, leaving 11 bases between them. This CDR3 is CASSLQLSSYNEQFF. For the CDR3, the DNA is TGTGCCAGCAGTCTCCAGCTAAGCTCCTACAATGAGCAGTTCTTC.

This rearrangement joins TRBV5-1 to TRBJ2-3; 7 nucleotides agree with TRBD1. Germline trimming cut 1 base from V and 4 bases from J; bases unmatched to any gene: 6. This CDR3 contains 15 residues. Germline assignment: CDR1 SGHRS and CDR2 YFSETQ. DNA for the CDR3: TGCGCCAGCAGCTTGCAGGTGAGGGGGCCAGATACGCAGTATTTT. Encoded protein: CASSLQVRGPDTQYF.

The J gene is TRBJ1-1, the V gene TRBV6-1; 11 nucleotides align to TRBD1. The CDR3 consists of 14 residues. V dropped 10 bases and J dropped 5; count of bases not matched to a gene: 9. Germline V lookup: CDR1 MNHNS, CDR2 SASEGT. The CDR3: CATRSGTGGTEAFF. In DNA, the CDR3 is TGTGCCACCCGTAGCGGGACAGGGGGAACTGAAGCTTTCTTT.

The chain carries TRBV28 and TRBJ2-7; D unresolved. In germline, CDR1 is MDHEN, CDR2 SYDVKM. Trimming left V 5 bases short and J 3 bases short, with 20 bases between. The CDR3 covers 16 residues. For the CDR3, the DNA is TGTGCCAGCAGTAATTACGGGCAGGCGGAATTCTACGAGCAGTACTTC. Protein product: CASSNYGQAEFYEQYF.

For the CDR3, the DNA is TGTGCCAGCTCACCACTGGCCGGGTTCTGGAATGAGCAGTTCTTC. Translation: CASSPLAGFWNEQFF. The chain employs TRBV18 and TRBJ2-1; D not resolved. Germline V lookup: CDR1 KGHSH, CDR2 LQKENI. The CDR3 is made up of 15 amino acids. The V end lost 1 base, the J end lost 7 bases, and 14 bases lay between the germline ends.

The V gene is TRBV7-8, the J gene TRBJ2-7, with 7 bases matching TRBD1. The V segment lost 1 base and the J segment 5 bases; nucleotides outside the gene matches: 5. There are 14 residues in the CDR3. Germline V CDR1 and CDR2: SGHVS, FQNEAQ. This chain's CDR3 is CASSLGQGVHEQYF. The DNA for the CDR3 is TGTGCCAGCAGCTTAGGTCAGGGGGTGCACGAGCAGTACTTC. The full variable domain, with the rest looked up from reference TRBV7-8 and TRBJ2-7, is GAGVSQSPRYKVAKRGQDVALRCDPISGHVSLFWYQQALGQGPEFLTYFQNEAQLDKSGLPSDRFFAERPEGSVSTLKIQRTQQEDSAVYLCASSLGQGVHEQYFGPGTRLTVT.

J is TRBJ2-2 and V is TRBV27; 8 bases are a match to TRBD1. The length of the CDR3 is 15 residues. Per the germline V gene, CDR1 is MNHEY and CDR2 is SMNVEV (reference sequence). J lost 7 bases, V lost 4 bases, and 8 bases had no gene match. In DNA form, the CDR3 reads TGTGCCAGCAGTTCCAGGACAGGGAGAAACGGGGAGCTGTTTTTT. Translated: CASSSRTGRNGELFF.

The chain combines TRBV10-2 with TRBJ1-6; no reliable D call. The ends were cut back, 3 bases at V and 6 bases at J, with 6 bases in the middle. The length of the CDR3 is 13 residues. Germline V gene data show CDR1 as WSHSY and CDR2 as SAAADI. CDR3 sequence: CASSEHGNSPLHF. Written as DNA, the CDR3 is TGCGCCAGCAGTGAACATGGTAATTCACCCCTCCACTTT.

The V call is TRBV30, the J call TRBJ1-1, with 9 bases identical to TRBD1. Trimming removed 2 bases from V and 7 bases from J; junction bases left unmatched: 2. The CDR3 is made up of 12 amino acids. Per the germline V gene, CDR1 is GTSNPN and CDR2 is SVGIG (reference sequence). The CDR3 is CAWSTGGGEAFF. The CDR3 DNA follows: TGTGCCTGGAGTACAGGGGGCGGTGAAGCTTTCTTT.

This clone was picked up a small number of times. The DNA of the CDR3 is TGTGCCAGCAGCGTATCGGGACCGGTGGCCTCACCCCTCCACTTT. Its translation is CASSVSGPVASPLHF. The rearrangement joins TRBV2 to TRBJ1-6, with D possibly matching TRBD1 (5 bases). The germline V gene encodes CDR1 SNHLY and CDR2 FYNNEI. V lost 6 bases, J lost 10 bases, and 19 bases lay in between. The CDR3 totals 15 residues. Full variable domain (rest looked up from reference TRBV2 and TRBJ1-6): EPEVTQTPSHQVTQMGQEVILRCVPISNHLYFYWYRQILGQKVEFLVSFYNNEISEKSEIFDDQFSVERPDGSNFTLKIRSTKLEDSAMYFCASSVSGPVASPLHFGNGTRLTVT.

This chain links TRBV7-9 with TRBJ1-6; unclear D gene. This CDR3 comprises 13 residues. Per germline, CDR1 SEHNR and CDR2 FQNEAQ (reference sequence). V was shortened by 5 bases and J by 6 bases, with 8 bases between the two germline ends. The DNA for the CDR3 is TGTGCCAGCAGCGGAGACCTTAATTCACCCCTCCACTTT. Amino acid sequence: CASSGDLNSPLHF.